The present T cell receptor (beta chain) was sequenced within a study of blood T cell repertoires in COVID-19. About the research overall: Acute and convalescent COVID-19 samples came from the United States, Italy and Spain. Sample material is recorded as cDNA or gDNA derived from T cells, B-cell-depleted T cells, or PBMCs.

Trimming removed 0 bases from V and 6 bases from J, with 11 bases in between. CDR3 length: 14 amino acids. Germline CDR1 LGHNA, CDR2 YNFKEQ. This clone was detected once. As processed by the authors: Cell counts per sample came from amplifying reference gene primers. Assay: immunoSEQ multiplex PCR; the TCRdb copy retains only in-frame clones and omits some. For V, J and clone size, that table is used; D and trimming come from the DNA. The data contain about 330,000 clones, more than 70% of them singletons. The sequence was collected from a woman aged 50 to 65 with acute or convalescent COVID-19. Sequencing input: peripheral blood. The chain employs TRBV4-2 and TRBJ1-1; weak D call: TRBD1 (5 bases). CDR3 in amino acids: CASSQEGLYPEAFF. In DNA, the CDR3 is TGTGCCAGCAGCCAAGAGGGACTCTACCCTGAAGCTTTCTTT.